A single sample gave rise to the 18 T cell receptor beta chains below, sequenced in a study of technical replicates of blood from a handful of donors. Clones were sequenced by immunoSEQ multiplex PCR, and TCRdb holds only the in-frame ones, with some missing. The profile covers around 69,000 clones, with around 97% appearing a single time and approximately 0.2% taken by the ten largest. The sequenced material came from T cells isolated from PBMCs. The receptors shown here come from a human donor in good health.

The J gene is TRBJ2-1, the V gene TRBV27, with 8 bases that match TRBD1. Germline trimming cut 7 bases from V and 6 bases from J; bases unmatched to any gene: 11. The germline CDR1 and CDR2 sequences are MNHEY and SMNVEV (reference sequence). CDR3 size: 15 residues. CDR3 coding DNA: TGTGCCAGCACGCACTTATCTACAGGGGGCAATGAGCAGTTCTTC. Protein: CASTHLSTGGNEQFF.

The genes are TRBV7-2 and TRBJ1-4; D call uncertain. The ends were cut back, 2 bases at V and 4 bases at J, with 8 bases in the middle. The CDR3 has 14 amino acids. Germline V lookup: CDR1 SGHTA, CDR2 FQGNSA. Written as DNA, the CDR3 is TGTGCCAGCAGCTTAAGAGGAATTAATGAAAAACTGTTTTTT. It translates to CASSLRGINEKLFF.

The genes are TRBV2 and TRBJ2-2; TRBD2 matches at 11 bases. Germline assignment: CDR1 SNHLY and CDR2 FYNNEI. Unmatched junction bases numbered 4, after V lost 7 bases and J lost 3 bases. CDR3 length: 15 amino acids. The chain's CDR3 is CASMASGGYTGELFF. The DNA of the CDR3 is TGTGCCAGCATGGCTAGCGGGGGGTACACCGGGGAGCTGTTTTTT.

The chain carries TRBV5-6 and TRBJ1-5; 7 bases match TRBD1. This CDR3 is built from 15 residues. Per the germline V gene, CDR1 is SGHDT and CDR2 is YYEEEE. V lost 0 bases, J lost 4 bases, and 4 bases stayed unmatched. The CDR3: CASSLGTGRNQPQHF. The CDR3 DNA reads TGTGCCAGCAGCTTGGGGACAGGCCGAAATCAGCCCCAGCATTTT.

CDR3 coding DNA: TGTGCCAGTAGTATTTCCCCGACTCACGAAGCTTTCTTT. This encodes CASSISPTHEAFF. The chain links TRBV19 to TRBJ1-1; D gene uncertain. The V end lost 3 bases, the J end lost 8 bases, and 13 bases lay between the germline ends. The CDR3 runs 13 residues. The germline V gene has CDR1 LNHDA and CDR2 SQIVND (reference sequence).

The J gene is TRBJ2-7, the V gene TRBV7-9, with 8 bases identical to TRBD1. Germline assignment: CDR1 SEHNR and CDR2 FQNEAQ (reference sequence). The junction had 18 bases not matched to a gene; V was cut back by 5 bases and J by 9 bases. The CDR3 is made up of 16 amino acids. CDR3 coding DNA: TGTGCCAGCAGCGACCCTCCGGGACAGGAAGCACGGGTGCAGTACTTC. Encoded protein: CASSDPPGQEARVQYF.

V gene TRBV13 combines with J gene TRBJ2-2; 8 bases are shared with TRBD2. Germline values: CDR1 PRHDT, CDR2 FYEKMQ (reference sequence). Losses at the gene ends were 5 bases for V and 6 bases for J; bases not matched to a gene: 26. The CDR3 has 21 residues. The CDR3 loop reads CASSVTGTGLEASSPPGELFF. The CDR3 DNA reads TGTGCCAGCAGCGTTACTGGAACGGGACTAGAAGCGAGTAGTCCCCCCGGGGAGCTGTTTTTT. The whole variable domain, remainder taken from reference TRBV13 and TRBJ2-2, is AAGVIQSPRHLIKEKRETATLKCYPIPRHDTVYWYQQGPGQDPQFLISFYEKMQSDKGSIPDRFSAQQFSDYHSELNMSSLELGDSALYFCASSVTGTGLEASSPPGELFFGEGSRLTVL.

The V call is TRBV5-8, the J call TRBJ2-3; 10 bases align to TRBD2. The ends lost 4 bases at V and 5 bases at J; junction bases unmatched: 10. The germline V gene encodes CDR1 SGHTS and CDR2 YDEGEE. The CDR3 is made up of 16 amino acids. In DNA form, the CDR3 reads TGTGCCAGCAGCGACCGTGAAGCGGGAGGGAGAGATACGCAGTATTTT. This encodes CASSDREAGGRDTQYF.

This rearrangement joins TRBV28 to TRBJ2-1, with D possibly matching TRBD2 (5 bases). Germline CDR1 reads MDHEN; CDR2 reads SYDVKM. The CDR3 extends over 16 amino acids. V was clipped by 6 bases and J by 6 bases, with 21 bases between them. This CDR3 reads CASSPPQLVRVNEQFF. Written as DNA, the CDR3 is TGTGCCAGCAGCCCACCACAACTAGTAAGAGTCAATGAGCAGTTCTTC.

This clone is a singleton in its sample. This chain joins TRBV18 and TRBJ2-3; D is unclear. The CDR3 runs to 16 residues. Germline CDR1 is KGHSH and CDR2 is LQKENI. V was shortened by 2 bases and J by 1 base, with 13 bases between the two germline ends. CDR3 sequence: CASSPGLAGGTDTQYF. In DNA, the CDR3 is TGTGCCAGCTCACCAGGTCTGGCAGGTGGCACAGATACGCAGTATTTT.

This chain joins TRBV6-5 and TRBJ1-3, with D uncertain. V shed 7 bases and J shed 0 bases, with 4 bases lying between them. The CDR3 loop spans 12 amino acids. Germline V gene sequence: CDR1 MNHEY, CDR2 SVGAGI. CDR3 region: CASISSGNTIYF. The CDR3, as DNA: TGTGCCAGCATCAGCTCTGGAAACACCATATATTTT.

CDR3: CASSNRENTIYF. In nucleotides, the CDR3 is TGCGCCAGCAGTAACAGGGAGAACACCATATATTTT. The chain couples TRBV10-2 to TRBJ1-3; D might be TRBD1 (6 bases). Trimming took 5 bases from V and 7 from J, leaving 9 bases between them. Germline CDR1 and CDR2: WSHSY and SAAADI. The CDR3 loop spans 12 amino acids.

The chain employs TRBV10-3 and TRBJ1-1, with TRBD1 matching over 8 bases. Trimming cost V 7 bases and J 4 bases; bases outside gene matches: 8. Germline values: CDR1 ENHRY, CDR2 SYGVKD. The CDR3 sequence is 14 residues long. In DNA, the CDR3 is TGTGCCATCAAGGGGGGGACAGGCACCACTGAAGCTTTCTTT. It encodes CAIKGGTGTTEAFF.

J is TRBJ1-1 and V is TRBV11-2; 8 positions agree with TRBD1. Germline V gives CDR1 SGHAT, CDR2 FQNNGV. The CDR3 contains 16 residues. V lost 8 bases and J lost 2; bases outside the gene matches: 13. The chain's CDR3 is CASEQGEWSGNTEAFF. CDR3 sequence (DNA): TGTGCCAGCGAACAGGGGGAGTGGAGTGGAAACACTGAAGCTTTCTTT.

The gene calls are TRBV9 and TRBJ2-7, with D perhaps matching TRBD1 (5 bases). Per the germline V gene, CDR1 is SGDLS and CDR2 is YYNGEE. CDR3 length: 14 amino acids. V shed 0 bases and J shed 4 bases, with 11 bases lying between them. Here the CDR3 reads CASSVGRAGYEQYF. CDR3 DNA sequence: TGTGCCAGCAGCGTAGGCAGGGCCGGGTACGAGCAGTACTTC.

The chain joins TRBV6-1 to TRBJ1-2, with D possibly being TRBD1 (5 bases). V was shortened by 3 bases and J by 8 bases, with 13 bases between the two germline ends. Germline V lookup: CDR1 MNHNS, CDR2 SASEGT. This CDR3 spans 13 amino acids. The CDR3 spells CASSEGGEFGYTF. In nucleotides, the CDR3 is TGTGCCAGCAGTGAGGGGGGAGAGTTCGGCTACACCTTC.

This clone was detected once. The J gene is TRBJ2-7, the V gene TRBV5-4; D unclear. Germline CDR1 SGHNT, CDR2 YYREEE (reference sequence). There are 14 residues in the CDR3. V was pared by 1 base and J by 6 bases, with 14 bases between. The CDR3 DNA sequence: TGTGCCAGCAGCTTGTACGTGTCGGCAGGCGAGCAGTACTTC. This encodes CASSLYVSAGEQYF.

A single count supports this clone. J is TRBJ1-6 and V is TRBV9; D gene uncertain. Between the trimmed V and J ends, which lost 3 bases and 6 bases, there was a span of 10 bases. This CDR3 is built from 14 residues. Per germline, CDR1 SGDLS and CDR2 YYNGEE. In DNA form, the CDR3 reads TGTGCCAGCAGCGCGGGGTCTTCTAATTCACCCCTCCACTTT. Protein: CASSAGSSNSPLHF.